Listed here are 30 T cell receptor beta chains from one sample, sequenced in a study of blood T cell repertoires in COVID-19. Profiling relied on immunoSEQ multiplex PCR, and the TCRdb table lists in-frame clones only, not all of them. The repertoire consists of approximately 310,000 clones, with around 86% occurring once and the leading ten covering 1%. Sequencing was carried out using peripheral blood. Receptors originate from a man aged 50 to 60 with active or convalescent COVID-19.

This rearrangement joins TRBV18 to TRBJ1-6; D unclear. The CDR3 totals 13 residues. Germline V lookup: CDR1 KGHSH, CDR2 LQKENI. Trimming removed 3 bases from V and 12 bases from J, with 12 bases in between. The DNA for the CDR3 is TGTGCCAGCTCACCCGGTGAAGAGCGACCCCTCCACTTT. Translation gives CASSPGEERPLHF.

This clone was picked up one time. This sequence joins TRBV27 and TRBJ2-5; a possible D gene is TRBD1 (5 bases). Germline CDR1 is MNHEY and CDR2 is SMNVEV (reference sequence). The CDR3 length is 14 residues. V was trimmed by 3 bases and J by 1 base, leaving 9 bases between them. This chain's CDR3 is CASSLTVSQETQYF. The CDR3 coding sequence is TGTGCCAGCAGTTTGACAGTTTCCCAAGAGACCCAGTACTTC.

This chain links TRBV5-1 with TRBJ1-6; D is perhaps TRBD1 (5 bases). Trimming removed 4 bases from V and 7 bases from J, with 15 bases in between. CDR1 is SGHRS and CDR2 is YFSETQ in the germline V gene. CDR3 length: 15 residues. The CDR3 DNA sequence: TGCGCCAGCAGCACAGGACCCGGTGAGAATTCACCCCTCCACTTT. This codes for CASSTGPGENSPLHF.

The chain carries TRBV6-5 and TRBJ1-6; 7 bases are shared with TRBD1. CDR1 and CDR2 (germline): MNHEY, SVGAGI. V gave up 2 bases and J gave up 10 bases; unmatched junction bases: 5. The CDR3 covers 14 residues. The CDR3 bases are TGTGCCAGCAGTTACCGAGGCAGGGGGTCACCCCTCCACTTT. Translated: CASSYRGRGSPLHF.

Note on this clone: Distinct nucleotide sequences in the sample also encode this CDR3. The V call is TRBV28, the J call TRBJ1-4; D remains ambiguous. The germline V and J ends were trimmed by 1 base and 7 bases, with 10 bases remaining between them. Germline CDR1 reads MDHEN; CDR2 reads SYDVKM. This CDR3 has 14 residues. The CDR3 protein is CASSLSGLGEKLFF. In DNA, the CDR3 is TGTGCCAGCAGTTTATCGGGGTTGGGTGAAAAACTGTTTTTT.

For the CDR3, the DNA is TGTGCCAGCAGTCGACAGGGGACCGATACGCAGTATTTT. Its translation: CASSRQGTDTQYF. V gene TRBV6-5 combines with J gene TRBJ2-3; TRBD1 agrees at 8 bases. This CDR3 is built from 13 residues. J gave up 6 bases and V 5 bases, and 4 bases lay outside the gene matches. Germline lookup yields CDR1 MNHEY and CDR2 SVGAGI.

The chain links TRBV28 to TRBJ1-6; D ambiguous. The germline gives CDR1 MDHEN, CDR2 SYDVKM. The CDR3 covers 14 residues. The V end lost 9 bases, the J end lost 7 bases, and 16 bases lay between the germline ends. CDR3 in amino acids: CASRKTGANSPLHF. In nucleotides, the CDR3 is TGTGCCAGTCGAAAGACGGGAGCGAATTCACCCCTCCACTTT. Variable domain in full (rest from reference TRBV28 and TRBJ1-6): DVKVTQSSRYLVKRTGEKVFLECVQDMDHENMFWYRQDPGLGLRLIYFSYDVKMKEKGDIPEGYSVSREKKERFSLILESASTNQTSMYLCASRKTGANSPLHFGNGTRLTVT.

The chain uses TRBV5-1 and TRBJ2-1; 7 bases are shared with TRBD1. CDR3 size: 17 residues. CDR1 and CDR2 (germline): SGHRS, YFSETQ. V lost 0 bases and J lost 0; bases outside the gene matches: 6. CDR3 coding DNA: TGCGCCAGCAGCTTGGGGACAGGTCAAAGCTCCTACAATGAGCAGTTCTTC. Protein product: CASSLGTGQSSYNEQFF.

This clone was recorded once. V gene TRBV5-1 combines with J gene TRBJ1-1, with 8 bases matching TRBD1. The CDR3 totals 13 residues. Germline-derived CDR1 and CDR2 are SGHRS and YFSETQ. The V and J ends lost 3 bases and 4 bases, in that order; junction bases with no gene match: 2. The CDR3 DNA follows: TGCGCCAGCAGCTCACAGGGGGTCACTGAAGCTTTCTTT. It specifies CASSSQGVTEAFF.

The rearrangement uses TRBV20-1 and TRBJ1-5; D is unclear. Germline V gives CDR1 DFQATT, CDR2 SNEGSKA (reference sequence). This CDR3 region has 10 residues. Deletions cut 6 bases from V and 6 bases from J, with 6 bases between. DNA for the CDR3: TGCAGTGCGGCGGGTCAGCCCCAGCATTTT. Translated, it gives CSAAGQPQHF.

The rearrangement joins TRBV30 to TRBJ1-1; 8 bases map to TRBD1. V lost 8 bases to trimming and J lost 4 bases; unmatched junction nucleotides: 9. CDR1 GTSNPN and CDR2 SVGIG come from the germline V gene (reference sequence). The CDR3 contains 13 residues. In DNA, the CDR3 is TGTGCCCTAGACAGGGGAGTGGGCACTGAAGCTTTCTTT. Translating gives CALDRGVGTEAFF.

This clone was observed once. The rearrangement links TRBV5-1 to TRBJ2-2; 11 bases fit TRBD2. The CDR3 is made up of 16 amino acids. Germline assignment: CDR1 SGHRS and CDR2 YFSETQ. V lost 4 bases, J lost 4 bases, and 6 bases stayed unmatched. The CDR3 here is CASSVAGGPLTGELFF. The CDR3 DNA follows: TGCGCCAGCAGCGTAGCGGGAGGGCCGCTCACCGGGGAGCTGTTTTTT.

The CDR3 spells CASIGGALGITGTGAYEQYF. The CDR3 DNA is TGCGCCAGCATTGGAGGAGCATTGGGGATCACCGGGACAGGGGCCTACGAGCAGTACTTC. The chain joins TRBV4-3 to TRBJ2-7; 10 bases align to TRBD1. The CDR3 has 20 residues. Germline V gene data show CDR1 as LGHNA and CDR2 as YSLEER. V lost 7 bases to trimming and J lost 2 bases; unmatched junction nucleotides: 23.

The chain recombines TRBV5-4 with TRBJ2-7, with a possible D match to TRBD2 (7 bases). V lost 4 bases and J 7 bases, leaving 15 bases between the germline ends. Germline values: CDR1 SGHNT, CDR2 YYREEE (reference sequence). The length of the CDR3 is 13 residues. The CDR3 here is CASSAGAEREQYF. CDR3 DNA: TGTGCCAGCAGCGCGGGGGCGGAGAGGGAGCAGTACTTC.

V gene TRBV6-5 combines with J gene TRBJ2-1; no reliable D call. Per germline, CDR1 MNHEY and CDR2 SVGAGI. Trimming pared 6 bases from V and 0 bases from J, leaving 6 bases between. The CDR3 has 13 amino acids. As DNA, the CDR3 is TGTGCCAGCAGGGGCCACTCCTACAATGAGCAGTTCTTC. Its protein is CASRGHSYNEQFF.

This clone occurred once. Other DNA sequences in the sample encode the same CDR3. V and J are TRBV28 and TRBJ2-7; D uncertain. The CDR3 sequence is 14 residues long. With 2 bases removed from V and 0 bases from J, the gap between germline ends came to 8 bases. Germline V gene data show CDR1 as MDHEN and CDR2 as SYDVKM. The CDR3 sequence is CASSLAGSSYEQYF. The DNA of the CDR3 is TGTGCCAGCAGTTTAGCAGGCTCCTCCTACGAGCAGTACTTC.

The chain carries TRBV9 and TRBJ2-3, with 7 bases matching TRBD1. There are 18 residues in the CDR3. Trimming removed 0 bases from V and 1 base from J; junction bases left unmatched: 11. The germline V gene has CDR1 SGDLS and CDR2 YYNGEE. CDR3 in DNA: TGTGCCAGCAGCGTAGCTGACAGGGTACGGGGCGGCACAGATACGCAGTATTTT. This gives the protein CASSVADRVRGGTDTQYF.

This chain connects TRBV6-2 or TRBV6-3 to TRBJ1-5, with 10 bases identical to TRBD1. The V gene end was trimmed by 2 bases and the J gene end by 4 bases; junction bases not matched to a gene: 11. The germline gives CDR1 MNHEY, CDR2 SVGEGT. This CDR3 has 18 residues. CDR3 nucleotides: TGTGCCAGCAGTTACGAAGGGACAGGGGTGAGTGTAAATCAGCCCCAGCATTTT. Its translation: CASSYEGTGVSVNQPQHF.

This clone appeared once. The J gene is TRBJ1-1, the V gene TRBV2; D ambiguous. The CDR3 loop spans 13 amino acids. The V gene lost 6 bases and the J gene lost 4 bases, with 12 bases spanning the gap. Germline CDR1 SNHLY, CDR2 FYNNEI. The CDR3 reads CASSPRGSTEAFF. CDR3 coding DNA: TGTGCCAGCAGCCCTCGAGGATCCACTGAAGCTTTCTTT.

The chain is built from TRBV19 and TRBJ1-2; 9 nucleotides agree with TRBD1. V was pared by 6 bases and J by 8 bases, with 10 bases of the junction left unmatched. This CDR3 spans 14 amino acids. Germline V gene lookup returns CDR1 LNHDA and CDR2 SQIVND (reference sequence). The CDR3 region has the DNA TGTGCCAGTAGCTCTTGGGACAGGGCAGGAGGCTACACCTTC. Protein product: CASSSWDRAGGYTF.

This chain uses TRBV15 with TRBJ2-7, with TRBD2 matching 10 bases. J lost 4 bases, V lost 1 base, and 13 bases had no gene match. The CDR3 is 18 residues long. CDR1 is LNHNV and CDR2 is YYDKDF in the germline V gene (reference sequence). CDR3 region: CATSRGSSSGSQGYEQYF. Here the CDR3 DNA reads TGTGCCACCAGCAGAGGGTCGTCTAGCGGGAGCCAGGGGTACGAGCAGTACTTC.

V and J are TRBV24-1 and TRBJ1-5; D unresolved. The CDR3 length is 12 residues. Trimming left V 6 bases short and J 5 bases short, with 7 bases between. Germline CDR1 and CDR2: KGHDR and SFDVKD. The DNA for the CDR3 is TGTGCCACCAGTTCCTCCGATCAGCCCCAGCATTTT. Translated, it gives CATSSSDQPQHF.

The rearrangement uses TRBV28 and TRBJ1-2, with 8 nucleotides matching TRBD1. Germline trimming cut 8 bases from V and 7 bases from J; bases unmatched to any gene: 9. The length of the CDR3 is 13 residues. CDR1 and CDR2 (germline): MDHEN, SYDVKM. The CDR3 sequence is CASGRTGKPGYTF. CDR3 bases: TGTGCCAGCGGGAGGACAGGGAAGCCTGGCTACACCTTC.

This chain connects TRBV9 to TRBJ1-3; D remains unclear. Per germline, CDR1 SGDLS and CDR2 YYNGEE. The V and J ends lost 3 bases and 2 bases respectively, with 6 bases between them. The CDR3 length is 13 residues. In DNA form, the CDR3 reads TGTGCCAGCAGCGCCCCAGCTGGAAACACCATATATTTT. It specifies CASSAPAGNTIYF.

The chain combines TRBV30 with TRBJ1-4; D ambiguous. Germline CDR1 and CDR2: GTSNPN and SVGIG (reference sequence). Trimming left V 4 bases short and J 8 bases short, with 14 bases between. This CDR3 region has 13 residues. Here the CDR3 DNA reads TGTGCCTGGAACGGAGGGTACGGAGAAAAACTGTTTTTT. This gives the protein CAWNGGYGEKLFF.

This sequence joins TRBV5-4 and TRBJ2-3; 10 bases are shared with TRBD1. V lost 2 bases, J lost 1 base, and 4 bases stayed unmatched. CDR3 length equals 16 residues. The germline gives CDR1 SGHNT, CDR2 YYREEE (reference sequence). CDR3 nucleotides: TGTGCCAGCAGCTTTCCCGGGACAGGGGGCACAGATACGCAGTATTTT. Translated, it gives CASSFPGTGGTDTQYF. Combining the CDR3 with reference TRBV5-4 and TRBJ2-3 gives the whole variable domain ETGVTQSPTHLIKTRGQQVTLRCSSQSGHNTVSWYQQALGQGPQFIFQYYREEENGRGNFPPRFSGLQFPNYSSELNVNALELDDSALYLCASSFPGTGGTDTQYFGPGTRLTVL.

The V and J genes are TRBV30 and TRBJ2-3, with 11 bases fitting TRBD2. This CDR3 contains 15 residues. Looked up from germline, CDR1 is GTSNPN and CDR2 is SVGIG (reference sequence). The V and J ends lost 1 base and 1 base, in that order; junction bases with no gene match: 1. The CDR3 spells CAWSAGLAGTDTQYF. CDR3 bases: TGTGCCTGGAGTGCGGGACTAGCGGGCACAGATACGCAGTATTTT.

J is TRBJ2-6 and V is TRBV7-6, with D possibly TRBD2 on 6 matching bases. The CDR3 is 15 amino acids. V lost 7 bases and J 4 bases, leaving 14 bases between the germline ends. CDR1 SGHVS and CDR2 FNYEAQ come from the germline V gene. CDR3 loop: CASTIGGAGANVLTF. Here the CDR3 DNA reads TGTGCCAGCACCATAGGCGGGGCCGGGGCCAACGTCCTGACTTTC.

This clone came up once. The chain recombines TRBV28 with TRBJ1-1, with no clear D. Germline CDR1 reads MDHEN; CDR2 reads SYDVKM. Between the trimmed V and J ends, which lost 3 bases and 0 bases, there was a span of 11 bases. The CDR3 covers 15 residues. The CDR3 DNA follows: TGTGCCAGCAGTTTGGTTGCGGAGCTGAACACTGAAGCTTTCTTT. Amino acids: CASSLVAELNTEAFF. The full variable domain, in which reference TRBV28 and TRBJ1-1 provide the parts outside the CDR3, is DVKVTQSSRYLVKRTGEKVFLECVQDMDHENMFWYRQDPGLGLRLIYFSYDVKMKEKGDIPEGYSVSREKKERFSLILESASTNQTSMYLCASSLVAELNTEAFFGQGTRLTVV.

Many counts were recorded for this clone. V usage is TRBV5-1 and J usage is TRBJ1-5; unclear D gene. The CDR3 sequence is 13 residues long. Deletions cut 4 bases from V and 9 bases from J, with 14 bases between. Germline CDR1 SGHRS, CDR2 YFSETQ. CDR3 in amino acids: CASSEGPAGPQHF. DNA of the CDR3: TGCGCCAGCAGCGAGGGCCCGGCTGGGCCCCAGCATTTT.